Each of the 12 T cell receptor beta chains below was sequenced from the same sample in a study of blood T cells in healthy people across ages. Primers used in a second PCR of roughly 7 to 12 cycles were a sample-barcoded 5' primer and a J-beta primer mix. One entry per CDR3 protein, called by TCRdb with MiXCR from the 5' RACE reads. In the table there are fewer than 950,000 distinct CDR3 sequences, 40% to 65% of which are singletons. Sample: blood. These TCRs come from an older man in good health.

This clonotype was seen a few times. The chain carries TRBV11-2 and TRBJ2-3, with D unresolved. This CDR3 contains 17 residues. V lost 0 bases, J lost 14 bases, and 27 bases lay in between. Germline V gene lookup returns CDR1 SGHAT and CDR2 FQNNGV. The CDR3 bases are TGTGCCAGCAGCTTAGATAGGTGGTCAGGCGGCAAATTATACGCGTATTTT. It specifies CASSLDRWSGGKLYAYF.

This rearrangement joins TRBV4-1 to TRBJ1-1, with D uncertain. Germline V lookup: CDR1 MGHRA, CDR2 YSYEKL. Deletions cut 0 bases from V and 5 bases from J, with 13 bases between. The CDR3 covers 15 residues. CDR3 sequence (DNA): TGCGCCAGCAGCCAAGATCCGTGGACTGAAACTGAAGCTTTCTTT. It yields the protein CASSQDPWTETEAFF.

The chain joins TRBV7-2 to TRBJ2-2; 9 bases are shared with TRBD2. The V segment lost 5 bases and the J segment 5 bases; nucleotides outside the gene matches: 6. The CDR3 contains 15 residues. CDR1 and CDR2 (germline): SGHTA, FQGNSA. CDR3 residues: CASSLFSGGTGELFF. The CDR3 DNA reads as TGTGCCAGCAGCCTCTTTAGCGGGGGTACCGGGGAGCTGTTTTTT.

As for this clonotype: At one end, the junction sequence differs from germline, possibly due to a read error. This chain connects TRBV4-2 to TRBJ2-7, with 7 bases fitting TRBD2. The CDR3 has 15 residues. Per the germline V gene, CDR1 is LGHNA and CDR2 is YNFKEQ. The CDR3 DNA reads TGTGCCGGCAGCCCGTCGCGGGGGAGTTCCTACGAGCAGTACTTC. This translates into CAGSPSRGSSYEQYF.

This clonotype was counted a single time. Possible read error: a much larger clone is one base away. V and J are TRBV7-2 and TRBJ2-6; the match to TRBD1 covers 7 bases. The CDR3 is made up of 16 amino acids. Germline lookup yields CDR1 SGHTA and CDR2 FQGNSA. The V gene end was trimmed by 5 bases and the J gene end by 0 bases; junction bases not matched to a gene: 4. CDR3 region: CASSGGQSSGANVLTF. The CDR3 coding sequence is TGTGCCAGCAGCGGGGGACAGAGCTCTGGGGCCAACGTCCTGACTTTC.

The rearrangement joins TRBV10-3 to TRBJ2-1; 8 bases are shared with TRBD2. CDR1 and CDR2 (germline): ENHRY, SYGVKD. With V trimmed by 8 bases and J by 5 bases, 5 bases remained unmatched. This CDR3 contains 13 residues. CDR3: CAIGGSGDNEQFF. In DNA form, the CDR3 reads TGTGCCATCGGAGGTAGCGGGGACAATGAGCAGTTCTTC.

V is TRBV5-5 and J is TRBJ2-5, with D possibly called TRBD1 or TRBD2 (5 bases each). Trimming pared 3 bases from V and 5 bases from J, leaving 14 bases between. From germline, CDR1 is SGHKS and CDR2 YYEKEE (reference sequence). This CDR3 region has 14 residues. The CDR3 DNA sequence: TGTGCCAGCAGCTCCGTTGTAGGGGAGGAGACCCAGTACTTC. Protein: CASSSVVGEETQYF.

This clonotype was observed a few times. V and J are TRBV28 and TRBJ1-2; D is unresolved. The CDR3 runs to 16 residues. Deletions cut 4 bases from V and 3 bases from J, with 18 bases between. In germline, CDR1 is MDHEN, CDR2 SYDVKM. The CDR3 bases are TGTGCCAGCAGTTCCCTCCTTCCCGGGTCCTACTATGGCTACACCTTC. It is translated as CASSSLLPGSYYGYTF.

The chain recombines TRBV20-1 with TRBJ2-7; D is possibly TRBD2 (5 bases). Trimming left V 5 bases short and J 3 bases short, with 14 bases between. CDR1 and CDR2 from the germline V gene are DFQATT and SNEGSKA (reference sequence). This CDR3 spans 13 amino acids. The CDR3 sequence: CSAHRLGGYEQYF. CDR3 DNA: TGCAGTGCTCATAGGCTCGGAGGCTACGAGCAGTACTTC.

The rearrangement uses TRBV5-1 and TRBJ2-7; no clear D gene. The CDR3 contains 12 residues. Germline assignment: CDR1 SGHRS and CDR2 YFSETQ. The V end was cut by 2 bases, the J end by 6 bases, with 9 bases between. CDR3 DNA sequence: TGCGCCAGCAGCTTTCTTGGGCCCGAGCAGTACTTC. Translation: CASSFLGPEQYF.

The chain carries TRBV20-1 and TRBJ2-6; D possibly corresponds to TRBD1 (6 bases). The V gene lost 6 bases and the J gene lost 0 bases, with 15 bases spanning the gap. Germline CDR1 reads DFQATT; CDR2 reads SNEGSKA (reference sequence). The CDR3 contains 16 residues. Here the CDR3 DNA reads TGCAGTGCAGAAAGGACAGCGAGCTCTGGGGCCAACGTCCTGACTTTC. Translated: CSAERTASSGANVLTF.

CDR3 bases: TGTGCCAGCGGGGGACCCGACTATGGCTACACCTTC. Translating gives CASGGPDYGYTF. J is TRBJ1-2 and V is TRBV28; tentatively, D is TRBD1 (5 bases). CDR3 size: 12 residues. The germline gives CDR1 MDHEN, CDR2 SYDVKM. Trimming took 8 bases from V and 3 from J, leaving 10 bases between them.